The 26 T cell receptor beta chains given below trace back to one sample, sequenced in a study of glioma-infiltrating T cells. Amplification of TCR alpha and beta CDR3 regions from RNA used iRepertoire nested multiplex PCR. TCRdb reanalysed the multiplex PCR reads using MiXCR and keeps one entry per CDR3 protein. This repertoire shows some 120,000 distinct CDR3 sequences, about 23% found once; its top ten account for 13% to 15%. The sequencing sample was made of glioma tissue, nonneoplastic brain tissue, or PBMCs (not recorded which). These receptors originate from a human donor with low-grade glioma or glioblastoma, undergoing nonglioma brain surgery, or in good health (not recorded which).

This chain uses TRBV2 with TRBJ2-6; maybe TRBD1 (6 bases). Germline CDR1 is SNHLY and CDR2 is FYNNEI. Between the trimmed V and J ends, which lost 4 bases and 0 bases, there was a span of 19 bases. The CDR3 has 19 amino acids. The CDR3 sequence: CASSVYMDSLPSGANVLTF. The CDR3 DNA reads TGTGCCAGCAGTGTCTATATGGACAGCCTTCCCTCTGGGGCCAACGTCCTGACTTTC.

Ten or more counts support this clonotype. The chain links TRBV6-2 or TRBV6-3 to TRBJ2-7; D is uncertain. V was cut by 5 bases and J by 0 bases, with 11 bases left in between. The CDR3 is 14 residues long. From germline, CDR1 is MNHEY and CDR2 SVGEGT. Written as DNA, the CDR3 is TGTGCCAGCAGTCCCCGAGCGAGCTCCTACGAGCAGTACTTC. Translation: CASSPRASSYEQYF.

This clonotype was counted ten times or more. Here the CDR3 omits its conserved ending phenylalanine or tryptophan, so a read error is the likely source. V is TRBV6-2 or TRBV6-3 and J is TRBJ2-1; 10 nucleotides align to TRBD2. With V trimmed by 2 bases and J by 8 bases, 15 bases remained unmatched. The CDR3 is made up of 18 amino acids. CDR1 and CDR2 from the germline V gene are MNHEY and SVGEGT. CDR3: CASSYPLLAGRSGDEQFL. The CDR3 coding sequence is TGTGCCAGCAGTTACCCCTTACTAGCGGGAAGGAGCGGGGATGAGCAGTTCCTC.

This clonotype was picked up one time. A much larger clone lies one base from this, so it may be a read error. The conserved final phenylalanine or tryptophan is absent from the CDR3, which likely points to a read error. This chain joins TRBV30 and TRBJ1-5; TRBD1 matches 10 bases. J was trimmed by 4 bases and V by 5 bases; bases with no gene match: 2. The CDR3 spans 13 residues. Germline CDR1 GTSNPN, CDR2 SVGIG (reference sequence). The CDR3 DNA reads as TGTGCCTGGGGACAGGGGGGGAATCAGCCCCAGCATTGT. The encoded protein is CAWGQGGNQPQHC.

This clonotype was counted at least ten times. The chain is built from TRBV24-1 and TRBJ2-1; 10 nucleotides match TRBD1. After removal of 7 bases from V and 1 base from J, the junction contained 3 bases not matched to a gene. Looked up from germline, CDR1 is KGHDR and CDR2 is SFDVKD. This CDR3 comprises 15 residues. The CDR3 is CATSPGQGSYNEQFF. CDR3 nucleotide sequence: TGTGCCACCAGCCCGGGACAGGGGTCCTACAATGAGCAGTTCTTC.

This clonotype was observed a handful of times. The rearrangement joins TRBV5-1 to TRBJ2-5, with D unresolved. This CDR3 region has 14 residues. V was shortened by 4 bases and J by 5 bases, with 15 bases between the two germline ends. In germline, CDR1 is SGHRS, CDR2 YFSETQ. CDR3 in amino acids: CASSRGVLFETQYF. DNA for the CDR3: TGCGCCAGCAGCCGTGGGGTGCTTTTCGAGACCCAGTACTTC.

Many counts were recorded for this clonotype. DNA for the CDR3: TGTGCCAGCAGTTACGCTGAACTAGCGGGAGCCGATGAGCAGTTCTTC. This sequence encodes CASSYAELAGADEQFF. The chain uses TRBV6-2 or TRBV6-3 and TRBJ2-1; TRBD2 matches 11 bases. Germline V gene lookup returns CDR1 MNHEY and CDR2 SVGEGT. The ends lost 2 bases at V and 8 bases at J; junction bases unmatched: 8. CDR3 length equals 16 residues.

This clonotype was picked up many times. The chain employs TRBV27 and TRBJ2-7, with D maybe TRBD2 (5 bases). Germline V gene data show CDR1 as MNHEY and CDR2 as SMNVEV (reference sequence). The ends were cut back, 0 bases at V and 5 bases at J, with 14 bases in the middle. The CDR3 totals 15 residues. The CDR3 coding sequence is TGTGCCAGCAGTTTATCAACTTGGGAGCAAGACGAGCAGTACTTC. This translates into CASSLSTWEQDEQYF.

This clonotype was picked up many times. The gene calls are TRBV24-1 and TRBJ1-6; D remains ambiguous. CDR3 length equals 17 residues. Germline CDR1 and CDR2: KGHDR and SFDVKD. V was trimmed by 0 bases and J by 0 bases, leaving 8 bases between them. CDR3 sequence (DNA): TGTGCCACCAGTGATTTGAGAAAGAGCTCCTATAATTCACCCCTCCACTTT. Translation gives CATSDLRKSSYNSPLHF.

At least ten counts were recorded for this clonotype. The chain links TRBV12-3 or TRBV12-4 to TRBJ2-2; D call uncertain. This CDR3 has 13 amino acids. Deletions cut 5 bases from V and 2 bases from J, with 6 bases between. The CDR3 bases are TGTGCCAGCAGTGCCATCAACACCGGGGAGCTGTTTTTT. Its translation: CASSAINTGELFF.

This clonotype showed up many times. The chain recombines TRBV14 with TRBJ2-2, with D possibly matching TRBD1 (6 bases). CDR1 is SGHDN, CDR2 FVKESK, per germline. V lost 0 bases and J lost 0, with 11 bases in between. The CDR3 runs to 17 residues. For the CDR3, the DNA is TGTGCCAGCAGCCAAGAGTTCGGGACAACGAACACCGGGGAGCTGTTTTTT. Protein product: CASSQEFGTTNTGELFF.

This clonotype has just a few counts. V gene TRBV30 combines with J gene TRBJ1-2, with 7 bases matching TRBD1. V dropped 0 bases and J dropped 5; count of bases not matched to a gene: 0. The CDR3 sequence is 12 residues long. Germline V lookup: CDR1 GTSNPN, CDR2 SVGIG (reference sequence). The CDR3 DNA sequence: TGTGCCTGGAGTGTCAGGGGGTATGGCTACACCTTC. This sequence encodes CAWSVRGYGYTF.

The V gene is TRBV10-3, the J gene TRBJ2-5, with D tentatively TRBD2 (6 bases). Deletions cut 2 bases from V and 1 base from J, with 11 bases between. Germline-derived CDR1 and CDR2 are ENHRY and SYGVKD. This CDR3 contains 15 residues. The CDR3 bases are TGTGCCATCAGTGAGGACGGGAGAACCCAAGAGACCCAGTACTTC. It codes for CAISEDGRTQETQYF.

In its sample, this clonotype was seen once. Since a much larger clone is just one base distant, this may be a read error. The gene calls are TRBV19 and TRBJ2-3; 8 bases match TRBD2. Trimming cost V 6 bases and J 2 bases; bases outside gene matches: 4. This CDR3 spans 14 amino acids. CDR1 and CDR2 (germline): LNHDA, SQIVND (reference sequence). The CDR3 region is CASRASGYTDTQYF. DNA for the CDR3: TGTGCCAGTAGAGCTAGCGGGTACACAGATACGCAGTATTTT.

CDR3 protein: CASRDLRNQPQHF. DNA of the CDR3: TGTGCCAGCAGGGACTTAAGAAATCAGCCCCAGCATTTT. The chain employs TRBV6-6 and TRBJ1-5; the D is unclear. The V gene's germline CDR1 is MNHNY and CDR2 SVGAGI (reference sequence). The CDR3 covers 13 residues. Trimming pared 6 bases from V and 4 bases from J, leaving 10 bases between.

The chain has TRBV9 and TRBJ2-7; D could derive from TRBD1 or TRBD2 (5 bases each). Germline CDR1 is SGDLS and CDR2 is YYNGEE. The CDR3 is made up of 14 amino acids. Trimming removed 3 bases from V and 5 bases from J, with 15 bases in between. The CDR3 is CASSEKGTFDEQYF. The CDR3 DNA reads TGTGCCAGCAGCGAGAAGGGGACCTTCGACGAGCAGTACTTC.

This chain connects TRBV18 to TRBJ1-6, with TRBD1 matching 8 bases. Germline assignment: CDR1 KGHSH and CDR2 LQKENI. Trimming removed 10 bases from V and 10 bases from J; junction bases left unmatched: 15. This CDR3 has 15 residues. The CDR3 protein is CAISTGQVQDSPLHF. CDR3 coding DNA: TGTGCCATCTCGACGGGACAGGTACAAGACTCACCCCTCCACTTT. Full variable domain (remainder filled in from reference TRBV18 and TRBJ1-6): NAGVMQNPRHLVRRRGQEARLRCSPMKGHSHVYWYRQLPEEGLKFMVYLQKENIIDESGMPKERFSAEFPKEGPSILRIQQVVRGDSAAYFCAISTGQVQDSPLHFGNGTRLTVT.

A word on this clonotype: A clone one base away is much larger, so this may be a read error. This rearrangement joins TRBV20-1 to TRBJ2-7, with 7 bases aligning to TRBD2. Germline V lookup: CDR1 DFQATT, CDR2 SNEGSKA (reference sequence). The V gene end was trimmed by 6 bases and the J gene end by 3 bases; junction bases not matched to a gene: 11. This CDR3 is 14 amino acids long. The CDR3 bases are TGCAGTGCCCCCCAGGCGGGAGCTATCTACGAGCAGTACTTC. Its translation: CSAPQAGAIYEQYF.

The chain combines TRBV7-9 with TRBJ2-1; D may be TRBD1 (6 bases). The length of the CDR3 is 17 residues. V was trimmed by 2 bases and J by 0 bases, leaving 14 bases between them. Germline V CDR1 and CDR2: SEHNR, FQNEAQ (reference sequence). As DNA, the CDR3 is TGTGCCAGCAGCTTACCCCTTACAGGGAGCTCCTACAATGAGCAGTTCTTC. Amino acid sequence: CASSLPLTGSSYNEQFF.

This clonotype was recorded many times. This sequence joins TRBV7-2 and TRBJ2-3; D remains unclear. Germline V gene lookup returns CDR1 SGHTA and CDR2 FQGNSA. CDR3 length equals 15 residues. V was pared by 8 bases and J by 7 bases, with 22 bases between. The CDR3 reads CASSPRGTDVNTQYF. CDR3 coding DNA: TGTGCCAGCTCACCCCGCGGAACCGATGTAAATACGCAGTATTTT.

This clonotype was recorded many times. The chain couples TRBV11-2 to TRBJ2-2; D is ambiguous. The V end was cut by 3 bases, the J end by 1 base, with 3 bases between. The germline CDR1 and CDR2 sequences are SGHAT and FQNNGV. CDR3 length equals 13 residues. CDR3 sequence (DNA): TGTGCCAGCAGCTTTGAGAACACCGGGGAGCTGTTTTTT. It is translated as CASSFENTGELFF.

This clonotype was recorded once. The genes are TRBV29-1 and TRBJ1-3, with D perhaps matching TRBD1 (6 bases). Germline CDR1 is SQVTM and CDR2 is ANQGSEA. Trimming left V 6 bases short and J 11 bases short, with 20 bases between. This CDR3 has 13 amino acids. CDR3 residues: CSVEPPGENAIYF. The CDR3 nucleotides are TGCAGCGTCGAACCGCCAGGGGAGAACGCCATATATTTT.

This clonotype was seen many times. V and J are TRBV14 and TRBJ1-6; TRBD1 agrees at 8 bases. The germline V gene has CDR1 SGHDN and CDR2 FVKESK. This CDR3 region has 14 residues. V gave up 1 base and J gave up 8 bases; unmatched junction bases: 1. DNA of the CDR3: TGTGCCAGCAGCCAAGGGACAGGGTATTCACCCCTCCACTTT. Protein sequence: CASSQGTGYSPLHF.

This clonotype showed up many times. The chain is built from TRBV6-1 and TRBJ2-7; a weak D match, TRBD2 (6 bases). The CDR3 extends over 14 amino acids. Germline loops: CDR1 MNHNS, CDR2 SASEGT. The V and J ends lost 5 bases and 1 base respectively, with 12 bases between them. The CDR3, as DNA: TGTGCCAGCAGTTCTTGGGGGGATTCCTACGAGCAGTACTTC. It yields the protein CASSSWGDSYEQYF.

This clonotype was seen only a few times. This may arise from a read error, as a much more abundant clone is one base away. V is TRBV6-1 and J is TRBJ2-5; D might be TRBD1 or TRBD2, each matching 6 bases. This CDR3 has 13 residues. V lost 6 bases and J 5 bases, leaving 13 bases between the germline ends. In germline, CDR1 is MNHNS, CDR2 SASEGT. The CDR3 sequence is CASSSGAGETQYF. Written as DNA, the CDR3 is TGTGCCAGCAGCTCAGGGGCGGGGGAGACCCAGTACTTC.

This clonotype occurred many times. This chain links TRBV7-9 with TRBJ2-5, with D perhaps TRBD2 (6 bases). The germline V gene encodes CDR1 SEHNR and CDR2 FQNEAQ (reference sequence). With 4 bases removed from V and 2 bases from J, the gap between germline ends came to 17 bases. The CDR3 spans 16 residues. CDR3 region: CASSSALSGVQETQYF. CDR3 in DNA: TGTGCCAGCAGCTCCGCCCTTAGCGGAGTACAAGAGACCCAGTACTTC.